These 17 T cell receptor beta chains were sequenced from one sample in a study of chemoradiotherapy in HPV16-positive cancers. Clones were sequenced by immunoSEQ multiplex PCR, and TCRdb holds only the in-frame ones, with some missing. The sample carries tens of thousands of clones, roughly 75% recorded once. This specimen was blood, taken from a patient who underwent chemoradiotherapy. Every receptor here comes from a human donor with HPV-associated anogenital cancer.

V is TRBV6-6 and J is TRBJ1-5; 9 nucleotides agree with TRBD1. V lost 2 bases, J lost 2 bases, and 4 bases stayed unmatched. Germline CDR1 and CDR2: MNHNY and SVGAGI (reference sequence). This CDR3 has 16 amino acids. CDR3 DNA sequence: TGTGCCAGCAGTTACGCACGACAGGGGGGCAATCAGCCCCAGCATTTT. This codes for CASSYARQGGNQPQHF.

The chain carries TRBV19 and TRBJ1-2, with 11 bases lining up with TRBD1. V dropped 5 bases and J dropped 1; count of bases not matched to a gene: 6. The CDR3 totals 16 residues. Germline CDR1 LNHDA, CDR2 SQIVND (reference sequence). The CDR3 DNA is TGTGCCAGTAGTTTCTCCGGGACAGGGGGTAACTATGGCTACACCTTC. As protein: CASSFSGTGGNYGYTF.

For the CDR3, the DNA is TGTGCCAGCAGCTTGGGGACTAGTAAAGAGACCCAGTACTTC. Its protein is CASSLGTSKETQYF. The chain employs TRBV5-5 and TRBJ2-5; TRBD2 agrees at 7 bases. The CDR3 extends over 14 amino acids. Germline-derived CDR1 and CDR2 are SGHKS and YYEKEE (reference sequence). Trimming cost V 0 bases and J 3 bases; bases outside gene matches: 2.

The chain uses TRBV19 and TRBJ2-1; 10 positions match TRBD1. The CDR3 runs to 16 residues. The V and J ends lost 4 bases and 6 bases, in that order; junction bases with no gene match: 9. Germline CDR1 reads LNHDA; CDR2 reads SQIVND (reference sequence). The CDR3: CASSTLAGTGANEQFF. Written as DNA, the CDR3 is TGTGCCAGTAGTACTCTCGCGGGGACAGGGGCCAATGAGCAGTTCTTC.

The chain employs TRBV7-2 and TRBJ2-2; D might be TRBD1 or TRBD2, each matching 6 bases. Germline V gives CDR1 SGHTA, CDR2 FQGNSA. Trimming pared 4 bases from V and 5 bases from J, leaving 17 bases between. There are 16 residues in the CDR3. CDR3 amino acids: CASSSTWGAGTGELFF. CDR3 in DNA: TGTGCCAGCAGCTCCACTTGGGGGGCCGGAACCGGGGAGCTGTTTTTT.

The chain links TRBV7-9 to TRBJ2-1; the D gene is possibly TRBD1 (6 bases). Germline V lookup: CDR1 SEHNR, CDR2 FQNEAQ (reference sequence). This CDR3 spans 15 amino acids. V shed 3 bases and J shed 7 bases, with 16 bases lying between them. The CDR3 here is CASSLGISGVNEQFF. DNA of the CDR3: TGTGCCAGCAGCTTGGGAATATCAGGGGTGAATGAGCAGTTCTTC.

The chain links TRBV11-3 to TRBJ2-7; TRBD1 is a possible D gene (6 bases). V dropped 2 bases and J dropped 5 bases, with 16 bases sitting between them. CDR3 length: 15 residues. CDR1 and CDR2 from the germline V gene are SGHNT and YENEEA. CDR3 sequence: CASSLQSPGHDEQYF. The CDR3 coding sequence is TGTGCCAGCAGCTTACAGTCTCCGGGACATGACGAGCAGTACTTC.

The chain carries TRBV19 and TRBJ1-4; no clear D. The CDR3 totals 14 residues. Germline CDR1 LNHDA, CDR2 SQIVND (reference sequence). The V end lost 3 bases, the J end lost 3 bases, and 8 bases lay between the germline ends. The CDR3 DNA sequence: TGTGCCAGTAGTATTCGGGAGGCTAATGAAAAACTGTTTTTT. This encodes CASSIREANEKLFF.

This rearrangement joins TRBV5-1 to TRBJ2-3; D possibly uses TRBD1 or TRBD2 (5 bases each). In germline, CDR1 is SGHRS, CDR2 YFSETQ. Trimming shortened V by 4 bases and J by 2 bases, and 14 bases separated the two germline ends. The CDR3 sequence is 15 residues long. The CDR3 protein is CASSPGRGSTDTQYF. CDR3 bases: TGCGCCAGCAGCCCAGGGCGAGGGTCCACAGATACGCAGTATTTT.

The V and J genes are TRBV25-1 and TRBJ1-2; TRBD1 might be the D (5 bases). This CDR3 region has 12 residues. Deletions cut 8 bases from V and 5 bases from J, with 12 bases between. CDR1 MGHDK and CDR2 SYGVNS come from the germline V gene. CDR3 region: CASLWGEYGYTF. The CDR3 DNA follows: TGTGCCAGCCTCTGGGGGGAGTATGGCTACACCTTC.

This clone was recorded once. The V gene is TRBV5-1, the J gene TRBJ2-3; possible D gene TRBD2, 6 bases. With 4 bases removed from V and 0 bases from J, the gap between germline ends came to 21 bases. This CDR3 has 18 residues. From germline, CDR1 is SGHRS and CDR2 YFSETQ. CDR3 nucleotides: TGCGCCAGCAGCCTAAACCCCGGGACTGGGGGGAGCACAGATACGCAGTATTTT. Translation gives CASSLNPGTGGSTDTQYF.

The rearrangement uses TRBV7-2 and TRBJ2-4, with D perhaps being TRBD1 or TRBD2 (6 bases each). Germline CDR1 is SGHTA and CDR2 is FQGNSA. Trimming pared 0 bases from V and 10 bases from J, leaving 13 bases between. This CDR3 has 14 residues. The DNA for the CDR3 is TGTGCCAGCAGCTTAGCGATCGGGGGCAGGATTCAGTACTTC. Protein product: CASSLAIGGRIQYF.

The chain has TRBV16 and TRBJ2-3; the match to TRBD1 covers 8 bases. Germline trimming cut 7 bases from V and 6 bases from J; bases unmatched to any gene: 12. CDR1 KGHSY and CDR2 FQNENV come from the germline V gene. CDR3 size: 15 residues. CDR3 coding DNA: TGTGCCAGCACCCTAGGACAGGGAAGAAGGGATACGCAGTATTTT. The encoded protein is CASTLGQGRRDTQYF.

This clone has a single count. This rearrangement joins TRBV9 to TRBJ2-3, with D possibly matching TRBD1 (5 bases). Germline loops: CDR1 SGDLS, CDR2 YYNGEE. The CDR3 spans 17 residues. V dropped 4 bases and J dropped 2 bases, with 20 bases sitting between them. CDR3 loop: CASSPGRVGRLTDTQYF. Here the CDR3 DNA reads TGTGCCAGCAGCCCGGGCCGGGTGGGGCGTCTCACAGATACGCAGTATTTT.

In this sample, this clone turned up a few times. The chain employs TRBV18 and TRBJ1-6; TRBD1 is a possible D gene (5 bases). Germline V gene lookup returns CDR1 KGHSH and CDR2 LQKENI. The V end was cut by 3 bases, the J end by 11 bases, with 11 bases between. CDR3 length: 13 residues. The CDR3 DNA sequence: TGTGCCAGCTCACCTCCCCAGGGTCCACCCCTCCACTTT. Its protein product is CASSPPQGPPLHF.

V and J are TRBV6-1 and TRBJ2-5, with TRBD2 matching over 8 bases. The CDR3 runs to 12 residues. Germline trimming cut 6 bases from V and 4 bases from J; bases unmatched to any gene: 1. Germline-derived CDR1 and CDR2 are MNHNS and SASEGT. The CDR3 nucleotides read TGTGCCAGCAGCGCGGGGGGAGAGACCCAGTACTTC. It encodes CASSAGGETQYF.

V and J are TRBV30 and TRBJ2-3; a weak D match, TRBD2 (6 bases). V gave up 0 bases and J gave up 2 bases, with 18 bases separating them. The CDR3 is 17 residues long. Germline CDR1 GTSNPN, CDR2 SVGIG (reference sequence). The CDR3 here is CAWSVRRRGGPTDTQYF. The CDR3 nucleotides are TGTGCCTGGAGTGTAAGGAGGCGGGGTGGGCCCACAGATACGCAGTATTTT.